Sequencing of this T cell receptor (beta chain) was carried out in a study of shared clonotypes between healthy human individuals. Broader study findings: Of the naive CD4 clonotypes, roughly 5.2% were shared across a few donors.

Assay used: immunoSEQ multiplex PCR; TCRdb lists only in-frame clones, some missing. The sample includes about 1.1 million clones, around three quarters seen only once; the top ten take under 0.65%. V dropped 6 bases and J dropped 6; count of bases not matched to a gene: 14. From germline, CDR1 is MNHEY and CDR2 SVGAGI. The CDR3 totals 15 residues. Regarding this clone: The antigen is not known.

The sample consisted of memory CD4+ T cells from PBMCs. Subset: CD45RA-negative fraction. The TCR originated in a man between 18 and 29 years old in good health. Some clones in this sample may be carry-over from other donors' samples. V usage is TRBV6-5 and J usage is TRBJ2-7, with TRBD1 matching over 7 bases. The CDR3 is CASRTLGTALPEQYF. The CDR3 nucleotides are TGTGCCAGCAGGACTCTCGGGACAGCCCTTCCCGAGCAGTACTTC.